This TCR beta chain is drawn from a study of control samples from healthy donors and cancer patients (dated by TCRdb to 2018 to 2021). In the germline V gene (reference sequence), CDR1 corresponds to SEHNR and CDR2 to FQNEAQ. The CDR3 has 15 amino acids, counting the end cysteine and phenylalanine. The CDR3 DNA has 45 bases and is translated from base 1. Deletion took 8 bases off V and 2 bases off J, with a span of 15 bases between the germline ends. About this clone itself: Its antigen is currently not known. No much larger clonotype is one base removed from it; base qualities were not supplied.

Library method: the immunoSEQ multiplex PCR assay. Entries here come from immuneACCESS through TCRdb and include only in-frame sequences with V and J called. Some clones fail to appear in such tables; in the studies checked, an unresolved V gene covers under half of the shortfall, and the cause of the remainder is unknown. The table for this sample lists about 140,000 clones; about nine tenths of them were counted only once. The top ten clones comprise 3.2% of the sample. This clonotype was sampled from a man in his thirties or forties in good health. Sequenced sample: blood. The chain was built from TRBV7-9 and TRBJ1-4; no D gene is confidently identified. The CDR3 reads CASAEKMGTNEKLFF. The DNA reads TGTGCCAGCGCCGAGAAGATGGGGACTAATGAAAAACTGTTTTTT. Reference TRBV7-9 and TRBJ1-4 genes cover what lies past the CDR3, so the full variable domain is DTGVSQNPRHKITKRGQNVTFRCDPISEHNRLYWYRQTLGQGPEFLTYFQNEAQLEKSRLLSDRFSAERPKGSFSTLEIQRTEQGDSAMYLCASAEKMGTNEKLFFGSGTQLSVL.